The 14 T cell receptor beta chains given below trace back to one sample, sequenced in a study of T-cell reconstitution after alpha-beta-depleted transplantation in children. During its preparation, the TCRbeta library received unique molecular identifiers. TCRdb re-called the PCR reads with MiXCR, one entry per CDR3 protein. This table holds approximately 500,000 distinct CDR3 sequences, 10% found once. The sample consisted of PBMCs, taken before TCRalphabeta/CD19-depleted stem cell transplant. Receptors were obtained from a child aged 2 to 15 with inherited bone marrow failure, due to receive a stem cell transplant.

At least ten counts were recorded for this clonotype. The chain carries TRBV4-3 and TRBJ1-3; no clear D gene. The germline V gene encodes CDR1 LGHNA and CDR2 YSLEER. V shed 0 bases and J shed 1 base, with 7 bases lying between them. This CDR3 region has 15 residues. CDR3 amino acids: CASSQDTDSGNTIYF. The CDR3 coding sequence is TGCGCCAGCAGCCAAGATACCGATTCTGGAAACACCATATATTTT.

V usage is TRBV28 and J usage is TRBJ2-6; 7 nucleotides agree with TRBD1. The CDR3 is made up of 15 amino acids. CDR1 and CDR2 (germline): MDHEN, SYDVKM. Trimming cost V 4 bases and J 2 bases; bases outside gene matches: 2. The CDR3 protein is CASSYQGAGANVLTF. The CDR3 DNA is TGTGCCAGCAGTTACCAGGGGGCTGGGGCCAACGTCCTGACTTTC.

For this clonotype: This may stem from a read error, because a much larger clone lies one nucleotide away. In nucleotides, the CDR3 is TGCAGGTTCAGCCTGATGAACACTGAAGCTTTCTTT. Its protein product is CRFSLMNTEAFF. V is TRBV20-1 and J is TRBJ1-1; D gene unclear. CDR3 length: 12 residues. The germline V gene encodes CDR1 DFQATT and CDR2 SNEGSKA (reference sequence).

In its sample, this clonotype was seen many times. The CDR3 sequence: CATSDLHLAGGPGEQFF. In DNA, the CDR3 is TGTGCCACCAGTGATTTGCACCTAGCGGGAGGGCCTGGGGAGCAGTTCTTC. This sequence joins TRBV24-1 and TRBJ2-1; 12 positions agree with TRBD2. Trimming took 0 bases from V and 10 from J; bases not matched to a gene: 9. The germline CDR1 and CDR2 sequences are KGHDR and SFDVKD. The CDR3 contains 17 residues.

This clonotype was recorded at least ten times. CDR3: CASSLRGAGSYNEQFF. The CDR3 DNA reads TGTGCCAGCAGCTTAAGGGGGGCTGGCTCCTACAATGAGCAGTTCTTC. The chain has TRBV7-9 and TRBJ2-1; perhaps D is TRBD1 or TRBD2 (6 bases each). Germline V gene sequence: CDR1 SEHNR, CDR2 FQNEAQ (reference sequence). This CDR3 has 16 amino acids. V lost 2 bases and J 0 bases, leaving 11 bases between the germline ends. Combining the CDR3 with reference TRBV7-9 and TRBJ2-1 gives the whole variable domain DTGVSQNPRHKITKRGQNVTFRCDPISEHNRLYWYRQTLGQGPEFLTYFQNEAQLEKSRLLSDRFSAERPKGSFSTLEIQRTEQGDSAMYLCASSLRGAGSYNEQFFGPGTRLTVL.

This clonotype has at least ten counts. V is TRBV27 and J is TRBJ2-1, with 11 bases aligning to TRBD2. The CDR3 runs 14 residues. Germline lookup yields CDR1 MNHEY and CDR2 SMNVEV (reference sequence). Trimming took 7 bases from V and 9 from J; bases not matched to a gene: 8. The DNA for the CDR3 is TGTGCCAGCATGCTAGCGGGAGGAACCGGTGAGCAGTTCTTC. Its protein is CASMLAGGTGEQFF.

In this sample, this clonotype turned up a few times. This chain connects TRBV27 to TRBJ2-2, with 7 bases that match TRBD2. Germline trimming cut 0 bases from V and 1 base from J; bases unmatched to any gene: 2. Germline V gives CDR1 MNHEY, CDR2 SMNVEV (reference sequence). This CDR3 region has 16 residues. The CDR3 sequence: CASSLSAGMNTGELFF. The CDR3 nucleotides read TGTGCCAGCAGTTTATCAGCGGGGATGAACACCGGGGAGCTGTTTTTT.

This clonotype has ten or more counts. The chain recombines TRBV7-2 with TRBJ2-3; D is unclear. Germline lookup yields CDR1 SGHTA and CDR2 FQGNSA. The ends were cut back, 0 bases at V and 5 bases at J, with 9 bases in the middle. The CDR3 runs to 14 residues. The chain's CDR3 is CASSLAVERDTQYF. DNA for the CDR3: TGTGCCAGCAGCTTAGCGGTCGAGAGAGATACGCAGTATTTT.

The J gene is TRBJ2-6, the V gene TRBV12-3 or TRBV12-4, with D perhaps matching TRBD2 (6 bases). This CDR3 has 18 amino acids. V was trimmed by 2 bases and J by 3 bases, leaving 17 bases between them. This CDR3 reads CASSLRGSGMGGANVLTF. The CDR3 bases are TGTGCCAGCAGTTTACGGGGGTCCGGGATGGGTGGGGCCAACGTCCTGACTTTC.

The V gene is TRBV2, the J gene TRBJ2-7; no reliable D call. CDR1 and CDR2 from the germline V gene are SNHLY and FYNNEI. The germline V and J ends were trimmed by 0 bases and 0 bases, with 9 bases remaining between them. There are 15 residues in the CDR3. For the CDR3, the DNA is TGTGCCAGCAGTGAAGCGGGTCGAGGCTCCTACGAGCAGTACTTC. Translated, it gives CASSEAGRGSYEQYF.

This clonotype was found many times. V is TRBV12-3 or TRBV12-4 and J is TRBJ1-1; tentatively, D is TRBD1 (5 bases). V was trimmed by 2 bases and J by 7 bases, leaving 11 bases between them. The CDR3 consists of 13 residues. This CDR3 reads CASSLNRRGEAFF. In DNA form, the CDR3 reads TGTGCCAGCAGTTTAAACAGGCGGGGTGAAGCTTTCTTT.

This clonotype appeared many times. The V gene is TRBV7-2, the J gene TRBJ2-5; 8 bases are shared with TRBD2. This CDR3 contains 15 residues. After removal of 5 bases from V and 4 bases from J, the junction contained 9 bases not matched to a gene. In germline, CDR1 is SGHTA, CDR2 FQGNSA. CDR3 coding DNA: TGTGCCAGCAGCGCCACTAGCGGAGTGGGAGAGACCCAGTACTTC. This gives the protein CASSATSGVGETQYF.

This clonotype has only a few counts. The chain joins TRBV5-6 to TRBJ2-7, with a possible D match to TRBD1 (5 bases). Germline V gene lookup returns CDR1 SGHDT and CDR2 YYEEEE. This CDR3 spans 13 amino acids. V lost 0 bases to trimming and J lost 3 bases, with 7 bases between them. The DNA of the CDR3 is TGTGCCAGCAGCTTGGAGACAGTCTACGAGCAGTACTTC. This translates into CASSLETVYEQYF.

In its sample, this clonotype was seen many times. This rearrangement joins TRBV18 to TRBJ2-7; 11 nucleotides line up with TRBD2. Germline CDR1 KGHSH, CDR2 LQKENI. The CDR3 consists of 15 residues. Trimming removed 4 bases from V and 4 bases from J; junction bases left unmatched: 6. CDR3 sequence: CASSRGTSGPYEQYF. DNA for the CDR3: TGTGCCAGCTCACGAGGGACTAGCGGACCTTACGAGCAGTACTTC.